These T cell receptor beta chains were read from a single sample in a study of beta chain features in type 1 diabetes. Data came from immunoSEQ multiplex PCR; TCRdb stores just in-frame clones and leaves some out. The data contain 150,000 to 180,000 clones, over 8.5% of them singletons. The sequenced material came from central memory CD4+ T cells from blood. Every receptor here comes from a man aged 18-30 years in good health. Both conserved end residues are part of each CDR3. Fields, in order: D gene, CDR3 length, V gene, J gene, clone size, CDR3 protein, CDR3 DNA. D genes are given only for firm matches. Clone size appears in some rows only: once, few, many, or a class for an expanded clone.

NA	13	TRBV27	TRBJ2-3	NA	CASRGAEADTQYF	TGTGCCAGCCGAGGAGCGGAGGCCGATACGCAGTATTTT
TRBD2	16	TRBV5-1	TRBJ2-5	NA	CASSSILAGGARTQYF	TGCGCCAGCAGCTCCATTCTAGCGGGAGGCGCCCGGACCCAGTACTTC
NA	17	TRBV14	TRBJ2-1	NA	CASSRMTGTSSYNEQFF	TGTGCCAGCAGCCGAATGACGGGAACGAGCTCCTACAATGAGCAGTTCTTC
NA	12	TRBV9	TRBJ2-3	many	CASSGTTDTQYF	TGTGCCAGCAGCGGAACCACAGATACGCAGTATTTT
NA	13	TRBV30	TRBJ2-2	few	CAWRDQNTGELFF	TGTGCCTGGCGGGACCAGAACACCGGGGAGCTGTTTTTT
TRBD2	15	TRBV7-2	TRBJ2-7	few	CASSLDRTSGGEQYF	TGTGCCAGCAGCTTAGACCGGACTAGCGGAGGCGAGCAGTACTTC
TRBD2	13	TRBV28	TRBJ2-7	NA	CASRAGGAYEQYF	TGTGCCAGTCGAGCGGGAGGAGCCTACGAGCAGTACTTC
NA	17	TRBV18	TRBJ2-1	NA	CASSSLTGNSLTNEQFF	TGTGCCAGCTCTTCTTTAACGGGGAACTCCCTTACGAATGAGCAGTTCTTC
NA	14	TRBV10-3	TRBJ1-2	NA	CAISVPGATYGYTF	TGTGCCATCAGTGTGCCAGGGGCGACCTATGGCTACACCTTC
NA	12	TRBV28	TRBJ1-1	NA	CASSLTGTEAFF	TGTGCCAGCAGTTTGACAGGCACTGAAGCTTTCTTT
NA	12	TRBV2	TRBJ2-3	few	CASTQDTDTQYF	TGTGCCAGCACACAGGACACAGATACGCAGTATTTT
TRBD1	17	TRBV7-6	TRBJ2-3	few	CASSLLAPGQGADTQYF	TGTGCCAGCAGCCTCCTGGCCCCGGGACAGGGGGCAGATACGCAGTATTTT
NA	14	TRBV7-2	TRBJ2-3	NA	CASSLAPSLDTQYF	TGTGCCAGCAGCTTAGCGCCTAGTCTAGATACGCAGTATTTT
TRBD2	14	TRBV19	TRBJ2-3	few	CASGKRDLTDTQYF	TGTGCCAGTGGCAAGCGGGATCTCACAGATACGCAGTATTTT
NA	13	TRBV11-2	TRBJ2-1	few	CASSLGRNNEQFF	TGTGCCAGCAGCTTAGGGCGGAACAATGAGCAGTTCTTC
NA	15	TRBV9	TRBJ2-7	NA	CASSVDPGHAYEQYF	TGTGCCAGCAGCGTTGACCCGGGACATGCCTACGAGCAGTACTTC